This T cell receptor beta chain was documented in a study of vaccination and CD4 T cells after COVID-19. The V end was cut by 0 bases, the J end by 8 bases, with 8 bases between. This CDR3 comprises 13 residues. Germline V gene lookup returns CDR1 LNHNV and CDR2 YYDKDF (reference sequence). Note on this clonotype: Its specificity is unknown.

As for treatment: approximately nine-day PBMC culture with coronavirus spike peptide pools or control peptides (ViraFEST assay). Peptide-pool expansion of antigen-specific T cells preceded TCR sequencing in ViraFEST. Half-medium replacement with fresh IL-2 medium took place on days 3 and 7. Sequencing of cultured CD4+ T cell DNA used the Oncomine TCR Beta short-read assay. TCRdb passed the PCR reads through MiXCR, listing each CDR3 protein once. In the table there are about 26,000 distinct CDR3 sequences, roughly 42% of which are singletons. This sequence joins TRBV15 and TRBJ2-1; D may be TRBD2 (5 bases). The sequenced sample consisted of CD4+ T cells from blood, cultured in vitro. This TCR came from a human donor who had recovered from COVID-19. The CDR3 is CATSRDFGDEQFF. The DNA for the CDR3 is TGTGCCACCAGCAGAGATTTCGGGGATGAGCAGTTCTTC. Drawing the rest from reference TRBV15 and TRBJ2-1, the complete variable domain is DAMVIQNPRYQVTQFGKPVTLSCSQTLNHNVMYWYQQKSSQAPKLLFHYYDKDFNNEADTPDNFQSRRPNTSFCFLDIRSPGLGDTAMYLCATSRDFGDEQFFGPGTRLTVL.